These 14 T cell receptor beta chains originate from one sample sequenced in a study of blood T cell repertoires in COVID-19. Generated by immunoSEQ multiplex PCR, the TCRdb table keeps only in-frame clones and is missing some. The sample records tens of thousands of clones, about nine tenths being singletons. The sequencing input was peripheral blood. The source of these receptors is a man aged 50-59 years with COVID-19, enrolled during active disease.

This clone came up once. The rearrangement uses TRBV11-2 and TRBJ2-1; 8 positions agree with TRBD2. CDR1 is SGHAT and CDR2 is FQNNGV in the germline V gene. CDR3 length equals 17 residues. Trimming took 5 bases from V and 6 from J; bases not matched to a gene: 15. The CDR3 reads CASSQPVSGSSANEQFF. The CDR3 DNA follows: TGTGCCAGCAGCCAACCCGTCAGCGGGAGCTCCGCCAATGAGCAGTTCTTC. Together with reference TRBV11-2 and TRBJ2-1, the CDR3 gives the full variable domain: EAGVAQSPRYKIIEKRQSVAFWCNPISGHATLYWYQQILGQGPKLLIQFQNNGVVDDSQLPKDRFSAERLKGVDSTLKIQPAKLEDSAVYLCASSQPVSGSSANEQFFGPGTRLTVL.

The chain employs TRBV6-6 and TRBJ1-3, with 7 positions matching TRBD1. V trimming: 2 bases; J trimming: 4 bases; junction bases outside the gene matches: 2. This CDR3 comprises 14 residues. Germline V gene lookup returns CDR1 MNHNY and CDR2 SVGAGI (reference sequence). Here the CDR3 reads CASSYGTAGNTIYF. CDR3 DNA sequence: TGTGCCAGCAGTTACGGGACAGCCGGAAACACCATATATTTT.

The rearrangement links TRBV5-1 to TRBJ2-5; no definite D call. Trimming removed 1 base from V and 0 bases from J, with 4 bases in between. The CDR3 is made up of 13 amino acids. Germline V gene sequence: CDR1 SGHRS, CDR2 YFSETQ. The CDR3, as DNA: TGCGCCAGCAGCTTGCCTGACCAAGAGACCCAGTACTTC. Translated: CASSLPDQETQYF.

The chain uses TRBV29-1 and TRBJ2-1; D uncertain. CDR1 and CDR2 (germline): SQVTM, ANQGSEA. CDR3 length: 11 residues. Trimming shortened V by 4 bases and J by 10 bases, and 11 bases separated the two germline ends. The CDR3 coding sequence is TGCAGCGTTGGGAGTGTGCCGGAGCAGTTCTTC. Its protein product is CSVGSVPEQFF.

The chain uses TRBV12-3 or TRBV12-4 and TRBJ2-1, with D maybe TRBD2 (7 bases). The ends were cut back, 3 bases at V and 12 bases at J, with 12 bases in the middle. There are 12 residues in the CDR3. This chain's CDR3 is CASSLGGQLQFF. The CDR3 DNA is TGTGCCAGCAGTTTGGGGGGGCAGTTGCAGTTCTTC.

V usage is TRBV19 and J usage is TRBJ1-5, with 11 bases identical to TRBD1. Germline values: CDR1 LNHDA, CDR2 SQIVND (reference sequence). This CDR3 is 17 amino acids long. V lost 7 bases, J lost 3 bases, and 11 bases stayed unmatched. The chain's CDR3 is CASTPLGGQGANQPQHF. The CDR3 DNA is TGTGCCAGTACCCCTCTAGGCGGACAGGGGGCCAATCAGCCCCAGCATTTT.

This clone was seen a handful of times. The chain is built from TRBV5-4 and TRBJ1-2, with 9 bases identical to TRBD1. Per germline, CDR1 SGHNT and CDR2 YYREEE (reference sequence). Germline trimming cut 4 bases from V and 5 bases from J; bases unmatched to any gene: 9. The CDR3 is made up of 15 amino acids. The CDR3 reads CASSPQQGAGYGYTF. CDR3 nucleotide sequence: TGTGCCAGCAGCCCACAACAGGGGGCAGGGTATGGCTACACCTTC.

The rearrangement joins TRBV19 to TRBJ2-2; 13 nucleotides match TRBD2. Per germline, CDR1 LNHDA and CDR2 SQIVND (reference sequence). J gave up 5 bases and V 3 bases, and 6 bases lay outside the gene matches. CDR3 length: 17 amino acids. CDR3 in DNA: TGTGCCAGTAGTATGGGGAGACTAGCGGGAGGAACCGGGGAGCTGTTTTTT. As protein: CASSMGRLAGGTGELFF.

The V and J genes are TRBV7-3 and TRBJ2-1, with 9 bases identical to TRBD1. The CDR3 has 14 amino acids. V was clipped by 5 bases and J by 3 bases; unmatched bases: 2. The germline V gene has CDR1 SGHTA and CDR2 FQGTGA. CDR3 amino acids: CASSPGQGYNEQFF. For the CDR3, the DNA is TGTGCCAGCAGCCCGGGACAGGGCTACAATGAGCAGTTCTTC.

The V call is TRBV2, the J call TRBJ2-7; perhaps TRBD1 as D (6 bases). The germline V gene has CDR1 SNHLY and CDR2 FYNNEI. The CDR3 consists of 13 residues. The V gene lost 8 bases and the J gene lost 1 base, with 12 bases spanning the gap. CDR3 coding DNA: TGTGCCAGCGGCCAGGGGATATCCTACGAGCAGTACTTC. Its translation is CASGQGISYEQYF.

The chain is built from TRBV5-1 and TRBJ1-2, with no clear D. The CDR3 runs 13 residues. V lost 0 bases and J lost 2, with 5 bases in between. The germline gives CDR1 SGHRS, CDR2 YFSETQ. This CDR3 is CASSLGVNYGYTF. CDR3 coding DNA: TGCGCCAGCAGCTTGGGAGTGAACTATGGCTACACCTTC.

The rearrangement links TRBV21-1 to TRBJ2-1; the D call in the table, TRBD2, was not verified against the DNA. TRBV21-1 represents a pseudogene. The CDR3 runs 11 residues. The CDR3 spells CASSNSDEQFF. Here the CDR3 DNA reads TGTGCCAGCAGCAATAGCGATGAGCAGTTCTTC.

The V gene is TRBV28, the J gene TRBJ2-1; 11 bases map to TRBD1. The ends lost 3 bases at V and 15 bases at J; junction bases unmatched: 7. Germline-derived CDR1 and CDR2 are MDHEN and SYDVKM. The CDR3 is made up of 13 amino acids. CDR3 residues: CASSFRRDRGWFF. The DNA for the CDR3 is TGTGCCAGCAGTTTCCGCCGGGACAGGGGGTGGTTCTTC.

This chain uses TRBV19 with TRBJ2-7; D might be TRBD1 (6 bases). The CDR3 sequence is 19 residues long. CDR1 is LNHDA, CDR2 SQIVND, per germline (reference sequence). The V gene lost 2 bases and the J gene lost 0 bases, with 23 bases spanning the gap. DNA of the CDR3: TGTGCCAGTAGTATATTTTTTTCGATCGGACAGACCGGCTCCTACGAGCAGTACTTC. Translation: CASSIFFSIGQTGSYEQYF.